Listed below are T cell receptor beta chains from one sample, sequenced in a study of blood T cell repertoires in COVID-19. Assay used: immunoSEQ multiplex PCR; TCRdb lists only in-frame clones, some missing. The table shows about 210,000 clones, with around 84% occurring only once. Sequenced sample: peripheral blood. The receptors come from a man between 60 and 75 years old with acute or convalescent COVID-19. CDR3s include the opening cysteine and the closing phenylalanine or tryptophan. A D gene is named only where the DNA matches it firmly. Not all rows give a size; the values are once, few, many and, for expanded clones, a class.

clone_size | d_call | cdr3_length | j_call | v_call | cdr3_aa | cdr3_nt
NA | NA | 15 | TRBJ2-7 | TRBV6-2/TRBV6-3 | CASSSSGGRSYEQYF | NA
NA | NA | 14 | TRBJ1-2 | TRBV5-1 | CASTPSRGGGGYTF | TGCGCCAGCACCCCATCGCGGGGCGGGGGAGGCTACACCTTC
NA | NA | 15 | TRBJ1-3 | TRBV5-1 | CASSLGAFSGNTIYF | TGCGCCAGCAGCTTGGGCGCATTCTCTGGAAACACCATATATTTT
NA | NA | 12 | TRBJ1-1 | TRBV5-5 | CASSQTGTEAFF | TGTGCCAGCAGCCAGACAGGAACTGAAGCTTTCTTT
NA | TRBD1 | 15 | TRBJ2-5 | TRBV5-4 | CASSAIDRVVETQYF | TGTGCCAGCAGCGCCATAGACAGGGTAGTGGAGACCCAGTACTTC
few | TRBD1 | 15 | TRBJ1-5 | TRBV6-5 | CASSPGQDRTQPQHF | TGTGCCAGCAGTCCGGGACAGGACAGGACTCAGCCCCAGCATTTT
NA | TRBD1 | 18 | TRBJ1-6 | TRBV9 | CASSPRQGLSLGDSPLHF | TGTGCCAGCAGCCCCCGACAGGGTTTGTCCCTAGGCGATTCACCCCTCCACTTT
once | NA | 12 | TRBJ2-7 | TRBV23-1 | CASSQSAHEQYF | TGCGCCAGCAGTCAATCGGCCCACGAGCAGTACTTC
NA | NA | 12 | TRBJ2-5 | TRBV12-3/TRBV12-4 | CASSLSKETQYF | TGTGCCAGCAGTTTATCTAAGGAGACCCAGTACTTC
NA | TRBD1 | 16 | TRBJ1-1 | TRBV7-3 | CASSSRDRGVNTEAFF | TGTGCCAGCAGCTCAAGAGACAGGGGGGTGAACACTGAAGCTTTCTTT
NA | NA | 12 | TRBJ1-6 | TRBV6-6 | CASDTNNSPLHF | TGTGCCAGCGACACAAATAATTCACCCCTCCACTTT
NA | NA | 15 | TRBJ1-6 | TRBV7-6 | CASSAYRASNSPLHF | TGTGCCAGCAGCGCCTACAGGGCGTCAAATTCACCCCTCCACTTT
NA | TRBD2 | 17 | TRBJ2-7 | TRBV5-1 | CASSPSPAGGRRDEQYF | TGCGCCAGCAGCCCGTCTCCAGCGGGGGGCCGGCGCGACGAGCAGTACTTC
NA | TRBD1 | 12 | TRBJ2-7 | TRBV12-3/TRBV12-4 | CASSGDRDEQYF | TGTGCCAGCAGTGGCGACAGGGACGAGCAGTACTTC
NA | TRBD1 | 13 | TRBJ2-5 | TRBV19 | CASTPGQGGTQYF | TGTGCCAGCACTCCTGGACAGGGAGGGACCCAGTACTTC
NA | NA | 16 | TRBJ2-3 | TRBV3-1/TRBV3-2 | CASSPVGGGYTDTQYF | TGTGCCAGCAGCCCCGTTGGGGGGGGCTACACAGATACGCAGTATTTT
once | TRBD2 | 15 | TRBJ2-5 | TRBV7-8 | CASSLSSGVKETQYF | TGTGCCAGCAGCTTGAGTAGCGGGGTAAAAGAGACCCAGTACTTC
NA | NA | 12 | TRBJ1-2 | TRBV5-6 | CASSLWEYGYTF | TGTGCCAGCAGCTTGTGGGAGTATGGCTACACCTTC
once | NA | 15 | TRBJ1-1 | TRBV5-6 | CASSLLGAMNTEAFF | TGTGCCAGCAGCCTATTAGGGGCCATGAACACTGAAGCTTTCTTT
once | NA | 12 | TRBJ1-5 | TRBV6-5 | CASSYSDQPQHF | TGTGCCAGCAGTTATAGCGATCAGCCCCAGCATTTT
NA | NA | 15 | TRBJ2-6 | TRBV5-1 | CASSSSISGANVLTF | TGCGCCAGCAGTTCGAGCATCTCTGGGGCCAACGTCCTGACTTTC
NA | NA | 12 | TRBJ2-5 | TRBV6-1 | CASTYPGETQYF | TGTGCCAGCACCTATCCCGGGGAGACCCAGTACTTC
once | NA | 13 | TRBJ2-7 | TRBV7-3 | CASSLRPHYEQYF | TGTGCCAGCAGCTTAAGGCCTCACTACGAGCAGTACTTC
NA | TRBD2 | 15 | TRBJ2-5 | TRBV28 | CATQKLAGAAETQYF | TGTGCCACCCAAAAACTAGCGGGGGCAGCAGAGACCCAGTACTTC
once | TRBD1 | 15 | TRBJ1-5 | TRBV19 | CASSPSGTGGKSQHF | TGTGCCAGTAGTCCCTCCGGGACAGGGGGGAAGTCCCAGCATTTT
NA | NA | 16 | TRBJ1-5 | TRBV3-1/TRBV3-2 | CASSQGSSGFGQPQHF | TGTGCCAGCAGCCAAGGAAGTTCAGGGTTTGGACAGCCCCAGCATTTT
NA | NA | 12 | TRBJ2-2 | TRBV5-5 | CASSLVAGELFF | TGTGCCAGCAGCTTGGTAGCCGGGGAGCTGTTTTTT
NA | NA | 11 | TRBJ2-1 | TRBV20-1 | CSTPGADEQFF | TGCAGCACCCCAGGGGCGGATGAGCAGTTCTTC
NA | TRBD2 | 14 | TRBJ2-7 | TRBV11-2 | CASSRLAGGNEQYF | TGTGCCAGCAGCCGACTAGCGGGGGGGAACGAGCAGTACTTC
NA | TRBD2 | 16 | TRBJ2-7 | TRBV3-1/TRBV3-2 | CASSHGSGGGSYEQYF | TGTGCCAGCAGCCATGGCAGCGGGGGGGGCTCCTACGAGCAGTACTTC
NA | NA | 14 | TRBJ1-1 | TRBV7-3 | CASSSGGVGTEAFF | TGTGCCAGCAGCTCCGGCGGGGTTGGGACTGAAGCTTTCTTT
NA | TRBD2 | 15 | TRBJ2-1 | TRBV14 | CASSLYSGGYNEQFF | TGTGCCAGCAGCCTCTATAGCGGGGGATACAATGAGCAGTTCTTC
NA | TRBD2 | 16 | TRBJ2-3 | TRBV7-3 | CASSPRGLAVPDTQYF | TGTGCCAGCAGCCCTAGGGGACTAGCGGTCCCAGATACGCAGTATTTT
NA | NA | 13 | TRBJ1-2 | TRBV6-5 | CASRGARGGGYTF | TGTGCCAGCAGGGGGGCCAGGGGAGGGGGCTACACCTTC
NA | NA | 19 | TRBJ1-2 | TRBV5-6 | CASSLIRARPSRPNYGYTF | TGTGCCAGCAGCTTGATCAGGGCCCGTCCTAGTCGCCCTAACTATGGCTACACCTTC
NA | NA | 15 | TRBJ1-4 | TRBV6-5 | CASSRTGPTNEKLFF | TGTGCCAGCAGCCGAACAGGGCCAACTAATGAAAAACTGTTTTTT
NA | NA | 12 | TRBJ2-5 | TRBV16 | CASSQSRETQYF | TGTGCCAGCAGCCAATCTCGAGAGACCCAGTACTTC
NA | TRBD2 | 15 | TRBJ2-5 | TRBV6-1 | CASSEAWRGGETQYF | TGTGCCAGCAGTGAAGCGTGGCGGGGGGGAGAGACCCAGTACTTC